The 11 T cell receptor beta chains presented below share a single source sample, sequenced in a study of T cells after yellow fever vaccination. TCRdb reanalysed the 5' RACE reads using MiXCR and keeps one entry per CDR3 protein. Found here are 200,000 to 300,000 distinct CDR3 sequences, around 13% of them singletons; the top ten hold 0.4% to 0.55%. The specimen comprised CD4+ T cells sorted from PBMCs, sampled 45 days after the yellow fever booster vaccination. The origin of the receptors is a man aged 25 to 40 who received the YFV17D yellow fever vaccine.

The chain has TRBV28 and TRBJ2-7; D tentatively reads TRBD1 or TRBD2 (6 bases each). The germline CDR1 and CDR2 sequences are MDHEN and SYDVKM. Trimming took off 3 bases at V and 2 bases at J, with 17 bases between the two ends. The CDR3 runs to 16 residues. The CDR3 nucleotides read TGTGCCAGCAGTTTTCTTGGTGCGGGACAAACCTACGAGCAGTACTTC. Translation gives CASSFLGAGQTYEQYF.

V usage is TRBV4-1 and J usage is TRBJ2-3; TRBD2 is a possible D gene (5 bases). V dropped 4 bases and J dropped 10 bases, with 18 bases sitting between them. There are 14 residues in the CDR3. Germline V gives CDR1 MGHRA, CDR2 YSYEKL. CDR3 in DNA: TGCGCCAGCAGCCCACGGAACCTTCAGGAGGCGCAGTATTTT. Its protein product is CASSPRNLQEAQYF.

J is TRBJ2-7 and V is TRBV29-1; 12 nucleotides match TRBD2. The CDR3 spans 14 residues. With V trimmed by 7 bases and J by 5 bases, 9 bases remained unmatched. Germline CDR1 reads SQVTM; CDR2 reads ANQGSEA. The CDR3 DNA follows: TGCAGCGCCTTAGGACTAGCGGGAATCGACGAGCAGTACTTC. This gives the protein CSALGLAGIDEQYF.

V is TRBV7-3 and J is TRBJ1-1, with no clear D. Germline V gives CDR1 SGHTA, CDR2 FQGTGA. Trimming pared 5 bases from V and 2 bases from J, leaving 6 bases between. The CDR3 covers 12 residues. CDR3 nucleotide sequence: TGTGCCAGCAGCAAAGATAACACTGAAGCTTTCTTT. Its translation: CASSKDNTEAFF.

The V and J genes are TRBV20-1 and TRBJ1-1; weak D call: TRBD1 (5 bases). CDR1 is DFQATT and CDR2 is SNEGSKA in the germline V gene (reference sequence). The CDR3 is 15 residues long. Trimming left V 0 bases short and J 8 bases short, with 19 bases between. CDR3 residues: CSARDSGAGQLEAFF. CDR3 coding DNA: TGCAGTGCTAGAGATTCCGGGGCAGGGCAGCTCGAAGCTTTCTTT.

This clonotype turned up a few times. J is TRBJ2-7 and V is TRBV7-2; the D gene is possibly TRBD1 (6 bases). Deletions cut 2 bases from V and 5 bases from J, with 13 bases between. The CDR3 totals 14 residues. From germline, CDR1 is SGHTA and CDR2 FQGNSA. The CDR3 DNA sequence: TGTGCCAGCAGCTTATTAACAGGGATCGACGAGCAGTACTTC. It encodes CASSLLTGIDEQYF.

The J gene is TRBJ2-2, the V gene TRBV12-3 or TRBV12-4; D remains ambiguous. The CDR3 runs 13 residues. The V end was cut by 6 bases, the J end by 7 bases, with 12 bases between. DNA of the CDR3: TGTGCCAGCAGCTTAAACACCGGCGGGGAGCTGTTTTTT. The encoded protein is CASSLNTGGELFF.

This rearrangement joins TRBV6-6 to TRBJ1-1, with D unresolved. V dropped 4 bases and J dropped 10 bases, with 13 bases sitting between them. The germline V gene encodes CDR1 MNHNY and CDR2 SVGAGI (reference sequence). This CDR3 spans 12 amino acids. DNA for the CDR3: TGTGCCAGCAGTTCAGGCCTCCTGGGAGCTTTCTTT. Amino acid sequence: CASSSGLLGAFF.

This clonotype appeared a few times. The chain employs TRBV20-1 and TRBJ2-7; D is possibly TRBD1 or TRBD2 (5 bases each). CDR1 and CDR2 from the germline V gene are DFQATT and SNEGSKA (reference sequence). The CDR3 contains 13 residues. V lost 6 bases and J lost 6, with 18 bases in between. The CDR3 sequence is CSAGAADLGEQYF. DNA for the CDR3: TGCAGTGCCGGGGCCGCCGACCTTGGCGAGCAGTACTTC.

This clonotype was detected a few times. This sequence joins TRBV7-8 and TRBJ2-5; D possibly corresponds to TRBD2 (5 bases). V lost 5 bases to trimming and J lost 5 bases, with 12 bases between them. The CDR3 consists of 13 residues. Germline loops: CDR1 SGHVS, CDR2 FQNEAQ. The CDR3 is CASSGLGRETQYF. The CDR3 bases are TGTGCCAGCAGCGGACTTGGAAGGGAGACCCAGTACTTC.

Only a few counts were recorded for this clonotype. This chain connects TRBV5-1 to TRBJ2-1; 8 bases line up with TRBD2. V shed 2 bases and J 1 base; nucleotides not matched to a gene: 8. The CDR3 extends over 17 amino acids. The germline CDR1 and CDR2 sequences are SGHRS and YFSETQ. The CDR3 nucleotides read TGCGCCAGCAGCTTTGGCGGGGGGAGGGCATCCTACAATGAGCAGTTCTTC. This gives the protein CASSFGGGRASYNEQFF.